A single sample gave rise to the 5 T cell receptor beta chains below, sequenced in a study of blood T cell repertoires in COVID-19. Some clones are missing from TCRdb's copy, which holds only in-frame ones; the method was immunoSEQ multiplex PCR. The sample includes 200,000 to 300,000 clones, 70% to 90% of them seen just once. Specimen: peripheral blood. These receptors were collected from a woman younger than 45 who had recovered from COVID-19.

The chain uses TRBV11-2 and TRBJ1-2; TRBD1 is a possible D gene (6 bases). CDR3 length equals 13 residues. The germline V gene encodes CDR1 SGHAT and CDR2 FQNNGV. V was clipped by 5 bases and J by 2 bases, with 9 bases between them. CDR3 sequence: CASSPDRNYGYTF. In DNA, the CDR3 is TGTGCCAGCAGCCCAGACAGGAACTATGGCTACACCTTC.

The rearrangement links TRBV20-1 to TRBJ2-5; no clear D gene. This CDR3 comprises 11 residues. Germline V gene lookup returns CDR1 DFQATT and CDR2 SNEGSKA (reference sequence). Trimming stripped 0 bases from V and 6 bases from J, with 5 bases between. This CDR3 is CSARDAQTQYF. The CDR3 nucleotides are TGCAGTGCTAGAGATGCGCAGACCCAGTACTTC.

The gene calls are TRBV5-4 and TRBJ2-7; 10 bases agree with TRBD2. CDR3 length equals 18 residues. V was clipped by 0 bases and J by 0 bases; unmatched bases: 9. CDR1 is SGHNT and CDR2 is YYREEE in the germline V gene (reference sequence). The CDR3 region is CASSLAASGGRSSYEQYF. CDR3 sequence (DNA): TGTGCCAGCAGCTTGGCCGCTAGCGGGGGCCGGAGCTCCTACGAGCAGTACTTC. Looking up the rest from reference TRBV5-4 and TRBJ2-7 gives the full variable domain: ETGVTQSPTHLIKTRGQQVTLRCSSQSGHNTVSWYQQALGQGPQFIFQYYREEENGRGNFPPRFSGLQFPNYSSELNVNALELDDSALYLCASSLAASGGRSSYEQYFGPGTRLTVT.

This chain links TRBV19 with TRBJ2-1, with 11 bases fitting TRBD2. There are 14 residues in the CDR3. V lost 7 bases to trimming and J lost 12 bases; unmatched junction nucleotides: 11. Germline CDR1 LNHDA, CDR2 SQIVND (reference sequence). The CDR3, as DNA: TGTGCCAGTACTAGGACTAGCGGGTACACCTGGCAGTTCTTC. Translating gives CASTRTSGYTWQFF.

The chain employs TRBV7-2 and TRBJ1-1; a weak D match, TRBD1 (5 bases). Germline loops: CDR1 SGHTA, CDR2 FQGNSA. V was shortened by 4 bases and J by 7 bases, with 13 bases between the two germline ends. There are 13 residues in the CDR3. CDR3 sequence: CASSSTPTGEAFF. In nucleotides, the CDR3 is TGTGCCAGCAGCTCCACCCCTACAGGTGAAGCTTTCTTT.